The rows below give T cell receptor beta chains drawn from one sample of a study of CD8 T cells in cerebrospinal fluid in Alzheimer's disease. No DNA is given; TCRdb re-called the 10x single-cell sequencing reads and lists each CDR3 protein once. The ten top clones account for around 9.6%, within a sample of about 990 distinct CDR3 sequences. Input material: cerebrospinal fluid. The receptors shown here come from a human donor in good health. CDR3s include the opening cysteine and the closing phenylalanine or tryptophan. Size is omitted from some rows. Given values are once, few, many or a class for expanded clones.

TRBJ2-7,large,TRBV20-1,CSARGQLKQGRFWEQYF
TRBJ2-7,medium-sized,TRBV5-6,CASRGRGQTYEQYF
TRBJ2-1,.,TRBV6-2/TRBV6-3,CASSYSGGAREQFF
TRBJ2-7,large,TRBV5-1,CASSLAGVGYEQYF
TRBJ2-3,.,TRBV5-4,CASSLAGGGTDTQYF
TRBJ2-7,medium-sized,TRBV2,CASIPKQAYEQYF
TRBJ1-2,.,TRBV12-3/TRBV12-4,CASSLTGGNYGYTF
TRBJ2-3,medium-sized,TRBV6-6,CASSYPDRSPDTQYF
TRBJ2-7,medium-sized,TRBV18,CASSQFPQGAAYEQYF
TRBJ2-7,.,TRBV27,CASSLRGTGLTYEQYF
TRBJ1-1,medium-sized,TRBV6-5,CASMRAGDTEAFF
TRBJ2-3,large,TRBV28,CATIPGGSTDTQYF
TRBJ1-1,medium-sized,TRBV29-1,CSAMTGVMNTEAFF
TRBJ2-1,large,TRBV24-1,CATSGKDGYNEQFF
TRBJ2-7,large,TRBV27,CASSSAPGGPYEQYF
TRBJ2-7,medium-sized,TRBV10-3,CAISDRDSYTYEQYF
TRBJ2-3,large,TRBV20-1,CSARAASGSFAVGDTQYF
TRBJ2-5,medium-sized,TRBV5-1,CASSLDGGRETQYF
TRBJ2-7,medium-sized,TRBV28,CASSTGSTREQYF
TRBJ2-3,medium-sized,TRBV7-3,CASSQGDTQYF
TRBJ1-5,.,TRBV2,CASSETYSNQPQHF
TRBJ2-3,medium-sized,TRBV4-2,CASSPLTSGTDTQYF
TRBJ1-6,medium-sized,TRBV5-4,CASSLGGNSPLHF
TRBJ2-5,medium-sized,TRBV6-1,CASSEAGGGVSETQYF
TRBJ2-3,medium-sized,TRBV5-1,CASSLPLSTDTQYF
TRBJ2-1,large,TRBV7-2,CASSLAPTSTNEQFF
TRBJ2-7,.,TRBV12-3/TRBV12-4,CASSPPALAGGRQHF
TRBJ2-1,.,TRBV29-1,CSVLAGGAEQFF
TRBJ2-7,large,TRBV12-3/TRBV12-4,CASSSSVHEQYF
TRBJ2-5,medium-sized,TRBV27,CASSLKGLAGEYQETQYF
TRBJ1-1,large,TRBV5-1,CASSVDPTPNTEAFF
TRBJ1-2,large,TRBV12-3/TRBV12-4,CASRNLGPGAQGYTF
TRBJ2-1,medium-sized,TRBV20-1,CSAIPTSGFDNEQFF
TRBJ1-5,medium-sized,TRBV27,CASSLGRFMGPQHF
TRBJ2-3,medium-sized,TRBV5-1,CASSLKFQLAGASHRNEDTQYF
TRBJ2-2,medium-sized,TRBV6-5,CASSYSLGQIRAGELFF
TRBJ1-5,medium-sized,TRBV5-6,CASSADTDQPQHF
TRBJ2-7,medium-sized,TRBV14,CASSQEFHINAYEQYF
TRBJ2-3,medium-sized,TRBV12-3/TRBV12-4,CASSYGQGTDTQYF
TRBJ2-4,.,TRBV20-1,CSAISGGAVAKNIQYF
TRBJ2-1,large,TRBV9,CASSVGREQFF
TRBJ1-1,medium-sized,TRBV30,CAWRRGNTEAFF
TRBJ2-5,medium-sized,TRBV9,CASSEEGRSETQYF
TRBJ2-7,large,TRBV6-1,CASSVDQGRPYEQYF
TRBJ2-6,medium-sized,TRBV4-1,CASSLGGVSGANVLTF
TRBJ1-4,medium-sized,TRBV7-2,CASSYWGQGSTNEKLFF
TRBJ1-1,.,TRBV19,CASRESYRVNTEAFF
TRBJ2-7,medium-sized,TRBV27,CASRTGNSYEQYF